The 18 T cell receptor beta chains given below trace back to one sample, sequenced in a study of cytomegalovirus exposure and HLA in healthy donors. The PCR used 60 Vbeta and 13 Jbeta primers. Here immunoSEQ multiplex PCR was the method, and the copy in TCRdb shows in-frame clones only, minus some. The sample records about 180,000 clones, 60% to 80% being singletons. Sequencing was performed on PBMCs. The receptors here all came from a man aged 35-49 years in good health and CMV-seropositive.

The rearrangement joins TRBV19 to TRBJ1-5; the D is unclear. The CDR3 sequence is 12 residues long. CDR1 is LNHDA, CDR2 SQIVND, per germline (reference sequence). Trimming took off 3 bases at V and 5 bases at J, with 5 bases between the two ends. CDR3 DNA sequence: TGTGCCAGTAGTATTCATTATCAGCCCCAGCATTTT. Its translation: CASSIHYQPQHF.

CDR3 in amino acids: CASSVAGAHGELFF. The CDR3 coding sequence is TGTGCCAGCAGCGTAGCAGGGGCGCACGGGGAGCTGTTTTTT. The rearrangement joins TRBV9 to TRBJ2-2; possibly TRBD1 for D (6 bases). The V end lost 0 bases, the J end lost 7 bases, and 10 bases lay between the germline ends. CDR1 SGDLS and CDR2 YYNGEE come from the germline V gene. The CDR3 totals 14 residues.

CDR3 nucleotides: TGTGCCAGCCGCGCGATGGGCCACTACAATGAGCAGTTCTTC. Amino acid sequence: CASRAMGHYNEQFF. The chain is built from TRBV7-9 and TRBJ2-1; D not resolved. This CDR3 is built from 14 residues. CDR1 and CDR2 from the germline V gene are SEHNR and FQNEAQ (reference sequence). V was shortened by 8 bases and J by 3 bases, with 14 bases between the two germline ends.

This clone was picked up a small number of times. The rearrangement links TRBV4-2 to TRBJ2-3, with 7 bases matching TRBD2. The V segment lost 0 bases and the J segment 1 base; nucleotides outside the gene matches: 4. This CDR3 contains 16 residues. Germline CDR1 reads LGHNA; CDR2 reads YNFKEQ. The CDR3 DNA sequence: TGTGCCAGCAGCCAAGAAGGGCTAGCGGGCACAGATACGCAGTATTTT. This gives the protein CASSQEGLAGTDTQYF.

The gene calls are TRBV2 and TRBJ2-5; possible D gene TRBD1, 6 bases. The last part of the DNA fits TRBJ2-7 better; the J call may be wrong. Germline V lookup: CDR1 SNHLY, CDR2 FYNNEI. The CDR3 consists of 15 residues. CDR3 residues: CASSVSRQGYHEQYF. The CDR3 nucleotides are TGTGCCAGCAGTGTTTCTAGGCAGGGGTACCACGAGCAGTACTTC.

This clone was counted between two and nine times. The chain combines TRBV10-1 with TRBJ1-3, with D unresolved. The CDR3 loop spans 13 amino acids. V was clipped by 2 bases and J by 2 bases, with 4 bases between them. CDR1 WNHNN and CDR2 SYGVQD come from the germline V gene (reference sequence). For the CDR3, the DNA is TGCGCCAGCAGTGAGGGGCCTGGAAACACCATATATTTT. Its translation is CASSEGPGNTIYF.

The DNA of the CDR3 is TGTGCCAGCAGTGAAACGACGGGGAGCTCCTACAATGAGCAGTTCTTC. The encoded protein is CASSETTGSSYNEQFF. The chain is built from TRBV25-1 and TRBJ2-1, with D possibly TRBD2 on 5 matching bases. The CDR3 has 16 amino acids. Looked up from germline, CDR1 is MGHDK and CDR2 is SYGVNS. Trimming took off 2 bases at V and 0 bases at J, with 11 bases between the two ends.

The chain combines TRBV2 with TRBJ2-5; D is uncertain. Germline V gene sequence: CDR1 SNHLY, CDR2 FYNNEI. Trimming removed 7 bases at V and 2 bases at J, with 11 bases between. There are 13 residues in the CDR3. The CDR3 protein is CASKKEMQETQYF. The CDR3 coding sequence is TGTGCCAGCAAGAAGGAGATGCAAGAGACCCAGTACTTC.

CDR3 coding DNA: TGCGCCAGCGGAACCGGGACAGGGGGCTACGAGCAGTACTTC. This gives the protein CASGTGTGGYEQYF. The chain is built from TRBV5-1 and TRBJ2-7; TRBD1 aligns across 11 bases. The CDR3 runs to 14 residues. Germline lookup yields CDR1 SGHRS and CDR2 YFSETQ. V dropped 7 bases and J dropped 3; count of bases not matched to a gene: 6.

The rearrangement uses TRBV4-1 and TRBJ2-1; 10 bases line up with TRBD1. Germline trimming cut 2 bases from V and 4 bases from J; bases unmatched to any gene: 8. Germline V gene lookup returns CDR1 MGHRA and CDR2 YSYEKL. The CDR3 extends over 17 amino acids. The CDR3: CASSQSKPGQGYNEQFF. In nucleotides, the CDR3 is TGCGCCAGCAGCCAATCAAAACCGGGACAGGGGTACAATGAGCAGTTCTTC.

The V gene is TRBV10-3, the J gene TRBJ2-5; possible D gene TRBD2, 7 bases. The DNA end is more similar to TRBJ2-7, so the J call may be wrong. Germline assignment: CDR1 ENHRY and CDR2 SYGVKD. The CDR3 loop spans 12 amino acids. The CDR3 sequence: CAGGDTTYEQYF. CDR3 nucleotide sequence: TGTGCCGGGGGGGACACCACCTACGAGCAGTACTTC.

The chain employs TRBV6-1 and TRBJ1-2; D not certain. Trimming took off 5 bases at V and 0 bases at J, with 10 bases between the two ends. The CDR3 contains 14 residues. Germline lookup yields CDR1 MNHNS and CDR2 SASEGT. This chain's CDR3 is CASSLSASNYGYTF. The CDR3 DNA reads TGTGCCAGCAGTCTCAGTGCTTCTAACTATGGCTACACCTTC.

The CDR3 loop reads CASSSWTGSTDTQYF. In DNA form, the CDR3 reads TGTGCCAGCAGTTCCTGGACAGGGAGCACAGATACGCAGTATTTT. The chain links TRBV28 to TRBJ2-3; 8 bases line up with TRBD1. The V gene's germline CDR1 is MDHEN and CDR2 SYDVKM. The CDR3 has 15 residues. J gave up 0 bases and V 4 bases, and 3 bases lay outside the gene matches.

V gene TRBV5-6 combines with J gene TRBJ1-2; no clear D. The CDR3 has 15 amino acids. Trimming pared 0 bases from V and 0 bases from J, leaving 9 bases between. Germline V gene sequence: CDR1 SGHDT, CDR2 YYEEEE. The CDR3 DNA follows: TGTGCCAGCAGCTTGGGTCAGGCAACTAACTATGGCTACACCTTC. This sequence encodes CASSLGQATNYGYTF.

This clone has more than one count but fewer than ten. CDR3 nucleotides: TGTGCCAGCTCGATTTTTAGCGCGGGTCGCAATCAGCCCCAGCATTTT. This codes for CASSIFSAGRNQPQHF. The gene calls are TRBV25-1 and TRBJ1-5; no clear D gene. CDR3 length equals 16 residues. Between the trimmed V and J ends, which lost 8 bases and 2 bases, there was a span of 19 bases. Germline assignment: CDR1 MGHDK and CDR2 SYGVNS. The full variable domain, completed using reference TRBV25-1 and TRBJ1-5, is EADIYQTPRYLVIGTGKKITLECSQTMGHDKMYWYQQDPGMELHLIHYSYGVNSTEKGDLSSESTVSRIRTEHFPLTLESARPSHTSQYLCASSIFSAGRNQPQHFGDGTRLSIL.

This chain joins TRBV6-1 and TRBJ2-7, with 10 bases lining up with TRBD2. V lost 0 bases, J lost 5 bases, and 4 bases stayed unmatched. Germline CDR1 reads MNHNS; CDR2 reads SASEGT. The CDR3 is made up of 15 amino acids. The CDR3 is CASSEAWLAGDEQYF. DNA of the CDR3: TGTGCCAGCAGTGAAGCTTGGCTAGCGGGAGACGAGCAGTACTTC.

The chain has TRBV2 and TRBJ1-5, with D unresolved. This CDR3 has 18 amino acids. The germline V gene has CDR1 SNHLY and CDR2 FYNNEI. The germline V and J ends were trimmed by 3 bases and 0 bases, with 18 bases remaining between them. The chain's CDR3 is CASSERAWDLYSNQPQHF. CDR3 in DNA: TGTGCCAGCAGTGAGAGGGCTTGGGATCTATATAGCAATCAGCCCCAGCATTTT.

The chain links TRBV10-3 to TRBJ2-7; no definite D call. Germline V lookup: CDR1 ENHRY, CDR2 SYGVKD. Trimming removed 2 bases from V and 0 bases from J, with 5 bases in between. This CDR3 spans 13 amino acids. The CDR3 DNA reads TGTGCCATCAGTGAGACTACCTCCTACGAGCAGTACTTC. Translation: CAISETTSYEQYF.